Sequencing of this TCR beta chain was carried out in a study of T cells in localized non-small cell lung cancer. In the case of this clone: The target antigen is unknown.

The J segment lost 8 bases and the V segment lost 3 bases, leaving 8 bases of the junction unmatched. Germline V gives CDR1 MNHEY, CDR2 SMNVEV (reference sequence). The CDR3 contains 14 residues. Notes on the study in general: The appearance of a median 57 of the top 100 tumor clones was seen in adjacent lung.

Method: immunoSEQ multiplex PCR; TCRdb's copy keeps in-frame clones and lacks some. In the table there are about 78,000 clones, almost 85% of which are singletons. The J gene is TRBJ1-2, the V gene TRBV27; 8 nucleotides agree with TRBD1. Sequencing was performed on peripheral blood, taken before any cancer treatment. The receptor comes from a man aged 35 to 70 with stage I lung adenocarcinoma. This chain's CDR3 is CASSFRQGAWGYTF. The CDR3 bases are TGTGCCAGCAGTTTTCGGCAGGGGGCTTGGGGCTACACCTTC.